Shown below are 3 T cell receptor beta chains from a single sample sequenced in a study of blood T cell repertoires in COVID-19. TCRdb keeps only in-frame clones here, not all; method: immunoSEQ multiplex PCR. This table has roughly 200,000 clones, 75% to 85% appearing once. The sequenced sample was peripheral blood. Source of these receptors: a human donor in a cohort sampled during active COVID-19.

The chain combines TRBV3-1 (or the pseudogene TRBV3-2) with TRBJ2-1; 8 bases fit TRBD2. The germline gives CDR1 LGHDT, CDR2 YNNKEL (reference sequence). V gave up 4 bases and J gave up 6 bases; unmatched junction bases: 5. The CDR3 is made up of 14 amino acids. The CDR3 here is CASSRGLASNEQFF. CDR3 DNA sequence: TGTGCCAGCAGCCGCGGACTAGCCTCCAATGAGCAGTTCTTC.

This clone was counted a single time. The genes are TRBV27 and TRBJ2-7, with 7 bases matching TRBD1. Trimming removed 4 bases from V and 3 bases from J; junction bases left unmatched: 9. The V gene's germline CDR1 is MNHEY and CDR2 SMNVEV (reference sequence). The CDR3 runs to 15 residues. CDR3 coding DNA: TGTGCCAGCAGTTCAAAGACAGGGTTTCTCTACGAGCAGTACTTC. Its translation: CASSSKTGFLYEQYF.

The chain carries TRBV19 and TRBJ2-7; 9 nucleotides match TRBD2. The length of the CDR3 is 14 residues. V was pared by 3 bases and J by 6 bases, with 6 bases of the junction left unmatched. The germline gives CDR1 LNHDA, CDR2 SQIVND (reference sequence). The chain's CDR3 is CASSIAGGPREQYF. The CDR3, as DNA: TGTGCCAGTAGTATCGCGGGAGGGCCGCGCGAGCAGTACTTC.